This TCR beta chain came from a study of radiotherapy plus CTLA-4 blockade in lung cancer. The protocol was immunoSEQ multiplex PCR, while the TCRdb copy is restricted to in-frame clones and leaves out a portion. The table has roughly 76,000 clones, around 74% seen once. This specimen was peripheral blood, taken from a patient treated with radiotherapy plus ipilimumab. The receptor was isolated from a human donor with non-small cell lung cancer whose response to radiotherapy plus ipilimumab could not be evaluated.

CDR3 protein: CASSQGGGHNYGYTF. Here the CDR3 DNA reads TGTGCCAGCTCTCAAGGGGGGGGACACAACTATGGCTACACCTTC. The genes are TRBV5-4 and TRBJ1-2; TRBD1 might be the D (6 bases). CDR3 length: 15 residues. Germline V CDR1 and CDR2: SGHNT, YYREEE (reference sequence). Deletions cut 7 bases from V and 2 bases from J, with 18 bases between.